Listed below are T cell receptor beta chains from one sample, sequenced in a study of shared clonotypes between healthy human individuals. TCRdb's copy holds only in-frame clones and misses some; the assay was immunoSEQ multiplex PCR. Of 2 million or so clones listed, roughly 94% are singletons. Material for sequencing was naive CD4+ T cells sorted from blood. The receptors originated from a man in his late teens or twenties in good health. The CDR3 runs from the conserved cysteine through the conserved F or W. The order of the fields is V gene, J gene, D gene, clone size, CDR3 DNA, CDR3 protein. A D gene is named only where the DNA matches it firmly. A clone size is listed for some rows: how often the clone was seen (once, few, many), or a class if it is expanded.

>TRBV7-9|TRBJ2-7|TRBD1|NA
TGTGCCAGCAGCATCCTAGGACAGGGGAACCCCTACTTC
CASSILGQGNPYF
>TRBV18|TRBJ1-6|NA|NA
TGTGCCAGCTCGATAGTTGTCCCCGAATCCCATTCACCCCTCCACTTT
CASSIVVPESHSPLHF
>TRBV4-1|TRBJ2-1|TRBD2|once
TGCGCCAGCAGCCAAGAAGGGGAGGGCTTCTCCTACAATGAGCAGTTCTTC
CASSQEGEGFSYNEQFF
>TRBV12-5|TRBJ1-5|NA|few
TGTGCTAGTGGTTTGTCCGCCCCGGGCGGCAATCAGCCCCAGCATTTT
CASGLSAPGGNQPQHF
>TRBV5-6|TRBJ1-6|NA|NA
TGTGCCAGCAGCTGGGAGCGGGGCGCAAGTTCACCCCTCCACTTT
CASSWERGASSPLHF
>TRBV7-9|TRBJ1-1|NA|NA
TGTGCCAGCAGCTTATTGGGCGCTTTCTTT
CASSLLGAFF
>TRBV6-5|TRBJ2-5|NA|NA
TGTGCCAGCAGTTACAGGGCACAAGAGACCCAGTACTTC
CASSYRAQETQYF
>TRBV6-6|TRBJ1-1|NA|NA
TGTGCCAGCAGTTACTCGATCGCAGTAAGCACTGAAGCTTTCTTT
CASSYSIAVSTEAFF
>TRBV27|TRBJ2-5|NA|NA
TGTGCCAGCAGAAGCGGGTTCCAAGAGACCCAGTACTTC
CASRSGFQETQYF
>TRBV30|TRBJ1-6|TRBD1|NA
TGTGCCTGGAGTTGGGGACAGTCTTATAATTCACCCCTCCACTTT
CAWSWGQSYNSPLHF
>TRBV18|TRBJ2-1|NA|NA
TGTGCCAGCTCACCGCCCGGGGGTCGATACAATGAGCAGTTCTTC
CASSPPGGRYNEQFF
>TRBV5-1|TRBJ1-2|NA|NA
TGCGCCAGCAGCTTGGATACTTATCAGGGTGGCTACACCTTC
CASSLDTYQGGYTF
>TRBV7-9|TRBJ2-2|NA|NA
TGTGCCAGCAGCTTATCCTCGGGCGGAAACACCGGGGAGCTGTTTTTT
CASSLSSGGNTGELFF
>TRBV2|TRBJ2-7|NA|NA
TGTGCCAGCAGTGATACAACCGGGACACAGTACTTC
CASSDTTGTQYF
>TRBV6-5|TRBJ1-1|NA|NA
TGTGCCAGCCTCCGGGGCAAGGACACTGAAGCTTTCTTT
CASLRGKDTEAFF
>TRBV10-3|TRBJ2-1|NA|NA
TGTGCCATCAGTGAGTCCATCTCCTACAATGAGCAGTTCTTC
CAISESISYNEQFF
>TRBV5-4|TRBJ1-3|TRBD1|NA
TGTGCCAGCAGCTTGATTAGCGGGACAGGGTCGGGAAACACCATATATTTT
CASSLISGTGSGNTIYF
>TRBV18|TRBJ2-7|NA|NA
TGTGCCAGCTCTCCTCGGGGTATGAACGAGCAGTACTTC
CASSPRGMNEQYF
>TRBV4-1|TRBJ1-3|NA|NA
TGCGCCAGCAGCCAAGCCCCAACCCCGTGGGACACCATATATTTT
CASSQAPTPWDTIYF
>TRBV5-1|TRBJ1-1|NA|NA
TGCGCCAGCAGCTTAGTACAGTCTAACACTGAAGCTTTCTTT
CASSLVQSNTEAFF
>TRBV27|TRBJ2-7|TRBD1|once
TGTGCCAGCAGTTTAGCGGCAGGACAGGGCGAGCAGTACTTC
CASSLAAGQGEQYF
>TRBV19|TRBJ2-3|NA|NA
TGTGCCAGTAGTATCTCGGTTAGCACAGATACGCAGTATTTT
CASSISVSTDTQYF
>TRBV7-6|TRBJ1-3|TRBD1|NA
TGTGCCAGCAGCCAACGGACAGGGAGCTCTGGAAACACCATATATTTT
CASSQRTGSSGNTIYF
>TRBV19|TRBJ2-7|TRBD2|NA
TGTGCCAGTAGTATCGGACTAGCGGGAGTGTGGGAGCAGTACTTC
CASSIGLAGVWEQYF
>TRBV4-1|TRBJ1-2|TRBD1|NA
TGCGCCAGCAGCCAAGGCCAGGGACAGGACTATGGCTACACCTTC
CASSQGQGQDYGYTF
>TRBV6-1|TRBJ1-3|NA|NA
TGTGCCCATAGGGTAGGCACTGGAAACACCATATATTTT
CAHRVGTGNTIYF
>TRBV6-5|TRBJ2-2|TRBD1|NA
TGTGCCAGCAGTCGACAGGGACCCGGGGAGCTGTTTTTT
CASSRQGPGELFF
>TRBV2|TRBJ1-2|NA|NA
TGTGCCAGCAGCCAGACAGGCAACTATGGCTACACCTTC
CASSQTGNYGYTF
>TRBV10-1|TRBJ1-5|NA|NA
TGCGCCAGCAGTGAGTCTGGGGGCTTGAATCAGCCCCAGCATTTT
CASSESGGLNQPQHF
>TRBV30|TRBJ2-7|NA|once
TGTGCCTGTCAAAGGGGTAGCGCCTTATCCAGCTACGAGCAGTACTTC
CACQRGSALSSYEQYF
>TRBV10-3|TRBJ2-7|NA|NA
TGTGCCATCAGAGGAACTGGACAGTTCTACGAGCAGTACTTC
CAIRGTGQFYEQYF
>TRBV5-1|TRBJ2-2|NA|NA
TGCGCCAGCAGCAGGAGGGGACCCGGGGAGCTGTTTTTT
CASSRRGPGELFF
>TRBV21-1|TRBJ1-5|NA|NA
TGTGCCAGCAGCAAAAGCCCTGGACGGAAAGCCAATCAGCCCCAGCATTTT
CASSKSPGRKANQPQHF
>TRBV6-5|TRBJ2-1|TRBD2|NA
TGTGCCAGCTCCCGGACTAGCGGGAACGATGAGCAGTTCTTC
CASSRTSGNDEQFF
>TRBV30|TRBJ2-2|NA|NA
TGTGCCTGGAGTGTCCTTCAAAACACCGGGGAGCTGTTTTTT
CAWSVLQNTGELFF
>TRBV29-1|TRBJ2-2|TRBD2|NA
TGCAGCGTTGGGGGACTAAAATCGAACACCGGGGAGCTGTTTTTT
CSVGGLKSNTGELFF
>TRBV6-1|TRBJ2-7|NA|NA
TGTGCCAGCACACAAGGCAATTCCTACGAGCAGTACTTC
CASTQGNSYEQYF
>TRBV19|TRBJ2-3|NA|NA
TGTGCCAGTAATAAAGGCCAGTGGGCAGATACGCAGTATTTT
CASNKGQWADTQYF
>TRBV4-1|TRBJ1-5|NA|NA
TGCGCCAGCAGCCAAGGGCCTTCCATCGGTCGCGGCAATCAGCCCCAGCATTTT
CASSQGPSIGRGNQPQHF
>TRBV9|TRBJ2-3|NA|NA
TGTGCCAGCAGCGTAGCCCTGAGGGGCGGGTCTGGCACAGATACGCAGTATTTT
CASSVALRGGSGTDTQYF
>TRBV7-7|TRBJ2-1|TRBD1|NA
TGTGCTAGCAGCCCATGGACAGGGCGGAGCTCCTACAATGAGCAGTTCTTC
CASSPWTGRSSYNEQFF
>TRBV6-1|TRBJ2-7|NA|NA
TGTGCCAGCAGTGAAACCGAGCAGTACTTC
CASSETEQYF
>TRBV9|TRBJ2-5|TRBD1|NA
TGTGCCAGCAGCGCACCCCTGGGGACAGGGGGCCAAGAGACCCAGTACTTC
CASSAPLGTGGQETQYF
>TRBV28|TRBJ1-2|NA|NA
TGTGCCAGCAGGTCGTCCGGGAAGGACTATGGCTACACCTTC
CASRSSGKDYGYTF
>TRBV12-5|TRBJ2-5|TRBD1|NA
TGTGCTAGTGGTCCACGGACAGGTTTAGAGACCCAGTACTTC
CASGPRTGLETQYF
>TRBV6-5|TRBJ2-4|TRBD1|once
TGTGCCAGCAGTCCGGACAGGGTGGGCAAAAACATTCAGTACTTC
CASSPDRVGKNIQYF
>TRBV25-1|TRBJ1-1|NA|NA
TGTGCCAGCAGTGAACGACTACAAACAGGTGAAGCTTTCTTT
CASSERLQTGEAFF
>TRBV2|TRBJ2-4|TRBD1|NA
TGTGCCAGCACCCTAGGGGCAGGGGGATACATTCAGTACTTC
CASTLGAGGYIQYF
>TRBV18|TRBJ2-5|TRBD1|NA
TGTGCCAGCTCGGCTACCGGGACAGGGGGTGAGACCCAGTACTTC
CASSATGTGGETQYF